This T cell receptor beta chain was found in a study of shared clonotypes between healthy human individuals. Remarks on this clone: Antigen unknown.

The table came from immunoSEQ multiplex PCR; TCRdb's copy has only in-frame clones and leaves some out. The table has about 2,500,000 clones, about 92% seen once. Overall study findings and caveats: The generation probabilities recorded for non-shared clonotypes fell below those of clonotypes shared by all four donors. Among a few donors, about 5% of naive CD4 clonotypes were found in common. In having few donors, the study represented limited genetic and exposure-history diversity.

Donors were healthy HIV-negative adults without recent acute infections or vaccinations. The CDR3 has 16 residues. Trimming cost V 5 bases and J 0 bases; bases outside gene matches: 9. The V gene's germline CDR1 is SGHTA and CDR2 FQGNSA. This sequence originates from a man between 18 and 29 years old in good health. The chain employs TRBV7-2 and TRBJ2-7, with 8 bases that match TRBD2. The specimen sequenced was naive CD4+ T cells sorted from blood. Subset noted: CD45RA+ positively selected. The CDR3 bases are TGTGCCAGCAGCCGTCAAACGGGACTAGGCTCCTACGAGCAGTACTTC. It specifies CASSRQTGLGSYEQYF. The full variable domain, with the rest looked up from reference TRBV7-2 and TRBJ2-7, is GAGVSQSPSNKVTEKGKDVELRCDPISGHTALYWYRQSLGQGLEFLIYFQGNSAPDKSGLPSDRFSAERTGGSVSTLTIQRTQQEDSAVYLCASSRQTGLGSYEQYFGPGTRLTVT.